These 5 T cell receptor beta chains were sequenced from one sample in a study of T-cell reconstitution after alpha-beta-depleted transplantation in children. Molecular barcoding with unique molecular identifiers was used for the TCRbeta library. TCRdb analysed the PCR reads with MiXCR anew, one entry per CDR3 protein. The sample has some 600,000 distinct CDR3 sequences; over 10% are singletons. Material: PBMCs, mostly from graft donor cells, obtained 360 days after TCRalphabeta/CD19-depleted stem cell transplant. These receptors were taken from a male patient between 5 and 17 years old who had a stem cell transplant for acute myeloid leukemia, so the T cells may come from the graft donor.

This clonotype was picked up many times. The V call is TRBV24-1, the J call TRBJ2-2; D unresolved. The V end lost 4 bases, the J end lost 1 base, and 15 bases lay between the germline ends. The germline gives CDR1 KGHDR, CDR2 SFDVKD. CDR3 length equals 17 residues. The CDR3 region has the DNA TGTGCCACCAGTGACCCCTTGGACGTCAAGAACACCGGGGAGCTGTTTTTT. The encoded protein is CATSDPLDVKNTGELFF.

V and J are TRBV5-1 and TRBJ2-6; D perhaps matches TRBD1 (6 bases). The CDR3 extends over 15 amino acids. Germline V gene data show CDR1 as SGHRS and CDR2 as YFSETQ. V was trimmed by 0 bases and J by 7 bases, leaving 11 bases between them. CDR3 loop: CASSLEGEGANVLTF. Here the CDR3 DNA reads TGCGCCAGCAGCTTGGAGGGGGAAGGAGCCAACGTCCTGACTTTC.

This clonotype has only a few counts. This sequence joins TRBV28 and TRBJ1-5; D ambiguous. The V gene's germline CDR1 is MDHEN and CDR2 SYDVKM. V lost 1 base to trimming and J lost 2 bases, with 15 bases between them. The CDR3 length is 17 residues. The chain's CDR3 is CASSLSWARTRNQPQHF. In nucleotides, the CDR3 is TGTGCCAGCAGTTTATCCTGGGCAAGAACCCGCAATCAGCCCCAGCATTTT.

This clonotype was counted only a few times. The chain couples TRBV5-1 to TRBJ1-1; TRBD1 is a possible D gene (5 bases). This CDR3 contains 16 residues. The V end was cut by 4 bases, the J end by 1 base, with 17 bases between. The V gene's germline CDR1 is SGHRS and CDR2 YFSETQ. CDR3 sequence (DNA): TGCGCCAGCAGCCCGGGACTGCTTGATGGGAACACTGAAGCTTTCTTT. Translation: CASSPGLLDGNTEAFF. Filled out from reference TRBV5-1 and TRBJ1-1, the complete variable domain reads KAGVTQTPRYLIKTRGQQVTLSCSPISGHRSVSWYQQTPGQGLQFLFEYFSETQRNKGNFPGRFSGRQFSNSRSEMNVSTLELGDSALYLCASSPGLLDGNTEAFFGQGTRLTVV.

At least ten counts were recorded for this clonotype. The CDR3 protein is CASGTDYEQYF. In DNA, the CDR3 is TGTGCCAGCGGGACAGACTACGAGCAGTACTTC. The chain combines TRBV28 with TRBJ2-7; 7 bases fit TRBD1. This CDR3 contains 11 residues. CDR1 and CDR2 from the germline V gene are MDHEN and SYDVKM. Trimming removed 8 bases from V and 3 bases from J; junction bases left unmatched: 1. The whole variable domain, filled in from reference TRBV28 and TRBJ2-7, reads DVKVTQSSRYLVKRTGEKVFLECVQDMDHENMFWYRQDPGLGLRLIYFSYDVKMKEKGDIPEGYSVSREKKERFSLILESASTNQTSMYLCASGTDYEQYFGPGTRLTVT.